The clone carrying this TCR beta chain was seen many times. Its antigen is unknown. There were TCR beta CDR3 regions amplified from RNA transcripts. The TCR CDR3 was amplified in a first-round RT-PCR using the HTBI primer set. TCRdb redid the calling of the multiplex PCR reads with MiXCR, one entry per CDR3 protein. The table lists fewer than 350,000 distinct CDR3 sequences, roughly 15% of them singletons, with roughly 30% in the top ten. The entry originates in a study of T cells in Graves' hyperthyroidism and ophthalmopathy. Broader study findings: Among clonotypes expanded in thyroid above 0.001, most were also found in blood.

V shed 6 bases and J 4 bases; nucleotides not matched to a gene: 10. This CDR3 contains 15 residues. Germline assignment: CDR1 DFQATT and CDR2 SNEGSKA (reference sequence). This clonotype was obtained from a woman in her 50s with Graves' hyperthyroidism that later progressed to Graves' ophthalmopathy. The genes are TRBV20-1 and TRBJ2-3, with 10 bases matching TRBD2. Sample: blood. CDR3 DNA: TGCAGTGCCCCCCCTAGCGGGAGTTCATCAGATACGCAGTATTTT. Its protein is CSAPPSGSSSDTQYF.